This T cell receptor (beta chain) was captured in a study of graft-versus-host responses after intestinal transplantation. Sequencing was performed with immunoSEQ multiplex PCR; in TCRdb, only in-frame clones are kept and a portion is missing. Counted here are approximately 71,000 clones, roughly nine tenths occurring once; the ten biggest clones make up approximately 2.7%. As for this clone: Its specificity is not known.

Study findings and constraints: Marrow from the recipient contained GvH clones, some of which had appeared first in ileum or blood.

The CDR3 is made up of 12 amino acids. Germline CDR1 is MDHEN and CDR2 is SYDVKM. Trimming took off 3 bases at V and 7 bases at J, with 10 bases between the two ends. The source of this sequence is a human donor who received an intestinal transplant. Source: unstimulated CD8+ T cells sorted from spleen or lymph node cells, taken before intestinal transplant. The rearrangement links TRBV28 to TRBJ2-7, with D uncertain. CDR3 amino acids: CASSLGRIEQYF. The CDR3, as DNA: TGTGCCAGCAGTTTGGGCAGGATTGAGCAGTACTTC.